The rows below give T cell receptor beta chains drawn from one sample of a study of cytomegalovirus exposure and HLA in healthy donors. Sequenced by immunoSEQ multiplex PCR; TCRdb stores in-frame clones only, minus some. In the table there are around 150,000 clones, more than 70% of which are singletons. Sequencing was carried out using PBMCs. These receptor sequences come from a man between 18 and 35 years old in good health and CMV-seronegative. Both conserved end residues are part of each CDR3.

length	V	J	CDR3
15	TRBV11-3	TRBJ2-1	CASSLRGPSYNEQFF
14	TRBV6-5	TRBJ1-6	CASSYSRGGSPLHF
14	TRBV7-6	TRBJ2-1	CASSLRGEYNEQFF
18	TRBV4-1	TRBJ1-3	CASSQGRAGGAVGNTIYF
16	TRBV5-1	TRBJ2-3	CASGPLAGRGTDTQYF
13	TRBV28	TRBJ1-4	CASSSGTDEKLFF
16	TRBV5-4	TRBJ1-5	CASSLTTGAVNQPQHF
17	TRBV11-2	TRBJ2-1	CASSFWLASERPNEQFF
14	TRBV29-1	TRBJ2-7	CSVQDRDGSYEQYF
17	TRBV9	TRBJ2-3	CASSSRLAGEGTDTQYF
16	TRBV27	TRBJ1-4	CASSSTRQGWGEKLFF
15	TRBV2	TRBJ2-2	CASSVFPPGTGELFF
14	TRBV10-1	TRBJ2-3	CASSVGVGTDTQYF
13	TRBV7-9	TRBJ1-2	CASSFPDGDGYTF
17	TRBV7-2	TRBJ2-1	CASSLAGLSGRNNEQFF
15	TRBV28	TRBJ1-4	CASSSGWGGNEKLFF